This T cell receptor (beta chain) was profiled in a study of read filtering for tumor transcriptome and immune sequencing (dated by TCRdb to the early 2020s). A note on the overall study: The cohort consisted of some 17 male and over eleven female patients, with a mean age of 65.9 years and an age range of roughly 45 to 85. TCR-region mapped reads per sample ranged from about 3.5 to 11 million with IR-seq versus only about 75 to 1273 with RNA-seq. Under revised international staging, about eight patients fell into R-ISS I, 15 or so into R-ISS II and about seven into R-ISS III. One main goal was a read-filtering strategy for immune repertoire data, in particular deciding whether clonotypes backed by only one read should be removed. Using the same bone marrow samples, the study compared TCR repertoires obtained by targeted immune repertoire sequencing with those obtained by bulk whole-transcriptome sequencing. After DNase treatment, whole-transcriptome libraries were prepared with the TruSeq RNA Access Library Prep Kit. Findings and caveats that apply to the study as a whole: The sorted CD138-negative fraction was not purified T cells but a mixed bone marrow immune population. In IR-seq, approximately 82% of clonotypes but roughly 4% of total reads were represented by single-read clonotypes, whereas in RNA-seq, about 69% of clonotypes and more than 35% of reads were represented by single-read clonotypes. Compared with RNA-seq, IR-seq captured clonotypes at much higher depth and more reliably, and a smaller IR-seq throughput was enough to identify most shared clonotypes. The correlation between IR-seq and RNA-seq shared clonotype proportions rose when single-read clonotypes were removed.

Inclusive of the bounding cysteine and phenylalanine, the CDR3 is 15 residues long. Left in the record is the CDR3 DNA by itself, 45 bases read in frame from the first base. Trimming costs V 4 bases and J 4 bases, and their ends lie 14 bases apart. For CDR1 and CDR2, the germline V gene lists SGDLS and YYNGEE. The Immunoverse kit was used to build TCR libraries from about 400 ng RNA, with molecular barcoded adaptors covering alpha/delta and beta/gamma chains. The same RNA used for transcriptome sequencing was used for TCR library preparation. Sequencing of the TCR libraries was done on an Illumina HiSeq 4000 with 2 x 150 cycles. The authors' pipeline ran thus. Using MiXCR, which included quality filtering and error correction, TCR reads were aligned to human V, D, J and C references and then assembled into CDR3 clonotypes. The tcR package in R was used to analyze clonotype counts and gene usage diversity. Raw mapping reads were checked after the RNA-seq reads had been mapped by STAR aligner version 2.5.3a onto the human GRCh37 genome. To test how sequencing depth affected the clonotypes detected, IR-seq fastq files were randomly downsampled with Seqtk 1.3. The raw public reads went through TCRdb reprocessing: fastp at Q25, MiXCR clone calling, in-frame beta chains kept. Records with the same CDR3 protein are collapsed into one entry carrying the most frequent genes and DNA. The authors' filters were not applied to this entry. The sample table holds about 24,000 distinct CDR3 sequences, of which roughly 22% were seen once. About half of the sample goes to the ten largest clones.

Every patient had bone marrow sampled at the time of active disease. Ficoll-Hypaque density gradient centrifugation was used to isolate bone marrow mononuclear cells. To remove myeloma plasma cells, the cells were labeled with CD138 magnetic microbeads on a MACS separator, and CD138-negative cells were then collected by negative selection. Flow cytometry on an Attune NxT with CD138 antibodies was used to check the purity of the isolated cells. TRIzol reagent was used to extract total RNA, and a NanoDrop spectrophotometer was used to quantify the extracted RNA. For each patient, the CD138-negative bone marrow sample underwent paired RNA-seq and IR-seq. This clonotype turned up a few times. Its antigen has not been determined. Per-base quality was not reported, and no clone a single base away is much larger than it.

This receptor was obtained from a donor older than 35 with multiple myeloma. Recombination connected TRBV9 to TRBJ1-4, with the identity of the D gene unclear. Material: a population of CD138-negative cells sorted from bone marrow. Sample cell subset or site, as interpreted from the label and publication: bone marrow mononuclear cells depleted of CD138+ plasma/myeloma cells by negative magnetic selection. The sequenced DNA is TGTGCCAGCAGCATCGACGGTACGGGTAATGAAAAACTGTTTTTT. It encodes CASSIDGTGNEKLFF. With the portions outside the CDR3 filled from the reference TRBV9 and TRBJ1-4 genes, the complete variable region becomes DSGVTQTPKHLITATGQRVTLRCSPRSGDLSVYWYQQSLDQGLQFLIQYYNGEERAKGNILERFSAQQFPDLHSELNLSSLELGDSALYFCASSIDGTGNEKLFFGSGTQLSVL.